This T cell receptor beta chain comes out of a study of CD8 T cells in ankylosing spondylitis. Study-wide results and caveats: Disease-linked clones were reportedly significantly enriched in matched ankylosing spondylitis synovial fluid. A TCR beta motif of under 10 highly homologous variants appeared characteristic of ankylosing spondylitis blood. A subset of motif variants has previously been described in the synovial fluid and blood of reactive arthritis.

This CDR3 is 18 amino acids long. This clonotype has at least ten counts. Its specificity is unknown. Quantitative molecular-barcoded 5'-RACE generated the TCR beta libraries. One entry per CDR3 protein, called by TCRdb with MiXCR from the 5' RACE reads. The table shows 15,000 to 20,000 distinct CDR3 sequences, with around 8% occurring only once. The receptor was derived from a male donor with ankylosing spondylitis or in good health (not recorded which). The sample taken for sequencing was blood. This rearrangement joins TRBV3-2 to TRBJ2-1; the table's D call, TRBD2, has no DNA check behind it. TRBV3-2 is reported as a pseudogene. The CDR3 loop is CASSQDSSSRGSGNEQFF. The CDR3 region has the DNA TGTGCCAGCAGCCAAGATAGTAGCTCGAGGGGCTCGGGCAATGAGCAGTTCTTC.